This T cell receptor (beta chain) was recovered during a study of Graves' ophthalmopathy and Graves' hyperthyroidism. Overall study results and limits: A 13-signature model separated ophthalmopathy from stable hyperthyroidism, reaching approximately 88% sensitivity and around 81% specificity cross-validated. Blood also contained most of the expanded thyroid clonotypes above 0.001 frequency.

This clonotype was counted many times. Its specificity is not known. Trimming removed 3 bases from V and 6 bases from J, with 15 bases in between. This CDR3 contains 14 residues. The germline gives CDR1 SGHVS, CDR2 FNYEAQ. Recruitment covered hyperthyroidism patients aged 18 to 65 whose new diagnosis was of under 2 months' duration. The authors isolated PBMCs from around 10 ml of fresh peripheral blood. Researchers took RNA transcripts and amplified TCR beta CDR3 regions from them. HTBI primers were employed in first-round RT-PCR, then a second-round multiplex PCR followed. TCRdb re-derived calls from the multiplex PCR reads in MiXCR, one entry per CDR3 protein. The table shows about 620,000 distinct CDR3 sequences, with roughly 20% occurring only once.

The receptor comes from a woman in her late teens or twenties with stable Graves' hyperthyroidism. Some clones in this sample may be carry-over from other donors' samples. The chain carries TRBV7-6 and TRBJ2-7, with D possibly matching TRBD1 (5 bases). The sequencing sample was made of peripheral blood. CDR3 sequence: CASSLGQGGGEQYF. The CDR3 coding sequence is TGTGCCAGCAGCTTGGGTCAGGGCGGTGGCGAGCAGTACTTC.